Listed below are T cell receptor beta chains from one sample, sequenced in a study of beta chain features in type 1 diabetes. Only in-frame clones appear in the TCRdb table, and some are missing; sequencing was by immunoSEQ multiplex PCR. The table has 350,000 to 450,000 clones, approximately 15% seen once; the top ten hold about 0.02%. Sequencing used naive CD4+ T cells from blood. Receptor source: a young woman in good health. CDR3s include the opening cysteine and the closing phenylalanine or tryptophan. Each record gives: D gene, V gene, clone size, J gene, CDR3 DNA, CDR3 protein. D genes are given only for firm matches. Some rows mark clone size as missing; the rest say once, few, many or name a class of expanded clone.

TRBD2	TRBV7-8	NA	TRBJ2-7	TGTGCCAGCAGCTTGGAGCGGGGCGCCTACGAGCAGTACTTC	CASSLERGAYEQYF
TRBD2	TRBV4-2	few	TRBJ2-1	TGTGCCAGCAGCCCTCGAGGGTCCGCGGGGGTCCCCAATGAGCAGTTCTTC	CASSPRGSAGVPNEQFF
NA	TRBV18	NA	TRBJ2-1	TGTGCCAGCTCCCGAGCGGGGAAGGGGGTCAATGAGCAGTTCTTC	CASSRAGKGVNEQFF
NA	TRBV30	few	TRBJ2-1	TGTGCCTGGGAGCGGGCCTACAATGAGCAGTTCTTC	CAWERAYNEQFF
TRBD1	TRBV29-1	few	TRBJ1-1	TGCAGCGTTTCTCTACGGGACAGCGGTTTCACTGAAGCTTTCTTT	CSVSLRDSGFTEAFF
NA	TRBV19	few	TRBJ1-5	TGTGCCAGTAGTATCCGGGACACCAATCAGCCCCAGCATTTT	CASSIRDTNQPQHF
TRBD2	TRBV15	few	TRBJ2-5	TGTGCCACCCTCCGGGGACTAGCGGGAGTGTTCGAGACCCAGTACTTC	CATLRGLAGVFETQYF
NA	TRBV7-7	NA	TRBJ2-2	TGTGCCAGCAGCCACAACAGGGAAGGCGGGGAGCTGTTTTTT	CASSHNREGGELFF
NA	TRBV5-1	once	TRBJ2-1	TGCGCCAGCAGCTTACGGGGTATCAATGAGCAGTTCTTC	CASSLRGINEQFF
TRBD2	TRBV2	NA	TRBJ2-7	TGTGCCAGCAGACCTGGACTAGCGGGAGGAGTTCCCTACGAGCAGTACTTC	CASRPGLAGGVPYEQYF
TRBD2	TRBV5-4	NA	TRBJ2-7	TGTGCCAGCAGCCCTCAAACTAGCGGGAGTTCTCCGTACTTC	CASSPQTSGSSPYF
TRBD2	TRBV11-2	NA	TRBJ2-1	TGTGCCAGCAGCCTTTGGCGAGCGGGAGCCTACAATGAGCAGTTCTTC	CASSLWRAGAYNEQFF
TRBD1	TRBV18	few	TRBJ2-5	TGTGCCAGCTCACCCCGGACAGGGGGGGAAGAGACCCAGTACTTC	CASSPRTGGEETQYF
NA	TRBV29-1	few	TRBJ2-1	TGCAGCGTTGATGGTCCCCGGGATGAGCAGTTCTTC	CSVDGPRDEQFF
NA	TRBV2	NA	TRBJ2-7	TGTGCCAGCAGCGGGAGATACGAGCAGTACTTC	CASSGRYEQYF
NA	TRBV30	NA	TRBJ1-2	TGTGCCTGGAGTGTACAGGGTATAGGGCGGTCTGGCTACACCTTC	CAWSVQGIGRSGYTF
NA	TRBV30	few	TRBJ1-1	TGTGCCTCGCAAGCGCAGTCGAACACTGAAGCTTTCTTT	CASQAQSNTEAFF
NA	TRBV30	NA	TRBJ1-1	TGTGCCTGGCGCCCACAGGGGAACACTGAAGCTTTCTTT	CAWRPQGNTEAFF
TRBD1	TRBV15	NA	TRBJ1-5	TGTGCCACCAGCGCTGGAAGAGGGACAGGGAACAATCAGCCCCAGCATTTT	CATSAGRGTGNNQPQHF
NA	TRBV27	NA	TRBJ2-5	TGTGCCAGCACCTCGACAGGACAAGAGACCCAGTACTTC	CASTSTGQETQYF
TRBD2	TRBV9	NA	TRBJ2-7	TGTGCCAGCAGCGTGACTAGCGGGAGTCTGGGCGAGCAGTACTTC	CASSVTSGSLGEQYF
NA	TRBV7-2	few	TRBJ1-2	TGTGCCAGCACGGAACAGGGCTATGGCTACACCTTC	CASTEQGYGYTF
NA	TRBV29-1	few	TRBJ1-1	TGCAGCGTTAGGGGGATGAACACTGAAGCTTTCTTT	CSVRGMNTEAFF
TRBD1	TRBV18	few	TRBJ1-2	TGTGCCAGCTCATCAGGGGGCAACTATGGCTACACCTTC	CASSSGGNYGYTF
TRBD2	TRBV9	few	TRBJ2-7	TGTGCCAGCAGCGGACTAGCGCCAGGTTACGAGCAGTACTTC	CASSGLAPGYEQYF
NA	TRBV2	few	TRBJ1-1	TGTGCCAGCACGGAGGAGGCCAACGCGAACACTGAAGCTTTCTTT	CASTEEANANTEAFF
NA	TRBV28	few	TRBJ1-4	TGTGCCAGCAGGACTCGACGGAGGGATGAAAAACTGTTTTTT	CASRTRRRDEKLFF
NA	TRBV5-6	once	TRBJ1-2	TGTGCCAGCAGCTTAAGGGCGGGCTCGGGGGGCTACACCTTC	CASSLRAGSGGYTF
TRBD1	TRBV25-1	NA	TRBJ2-2	TGTGCCAGCAGTGACGACAGGGGGTATATCGGGGAGCTGTTTTTT	CASSDDRGYIGELFF
NA	TRBV29-1	NA	TRBJ2-1	TGCAGCGTTGCCGGCGGAAGCTCCTACAATGAGCAGTTCTTC	CSVAGGSSYNEQFF
TRBD1	TRBV7-8	few	TRBJ2-7	TGTGCCAGCAGCTTAGTTGGGACAGCGGAATACGAGCAGTACTTC	CASSLVGTAEYEQYF
NA	TRBV29-1	few	TRBJ2-5	TGCAGCGTTGAAATCGTTTACAGACGGCCAGAGACCCAGTACTTC	CSVEIVYRRPETQYF
TRBD1	TRBV28	NA	TRBJ2-1	TGTGCCAGTGGCAGGGGGCAGGTTAGAAATGAGCAGTTCTTC	CASGRGQVRNEQFF
NA	TRBV5-4	NA	TRBJ2-7	TGTGCCAGCAGCTTTTGGTACCAGGTGCGACCCTACGAGCAGTACTTC	CASSFWYQVRPYEQYF
TRBD2	TRBV30	few	TRBJ2-5	TGTGCCTGGAGTGAGACTAGCTGGGGAGAGACCCAGTACTTC	CAWSETSWGETQYF
NA	TRBV25-1	NA	TRBJ1-1	TGTGCCAGCAGCAATACAGGCACTGGGAACACTGAAGCTTTCTTT	CASSNTGTGNTEAFF
NA	TRBV5-4	NA	TRBJ2-2	TGTGCCAGCAGCTGGACCGGGGGGCCCGGGGAGCTGTTTTTT	CASSWTGGPGELFF
TRBD1	TRBV18	NA	TRBJ1-2	TGTGCCAGCTCACCCCCTCCCGACCGGGACAGCGGCTACACCTTC	CASSPPPDRDSGYTF
TRBD1	TRBV19	few	TRBJ1-1	TGTGCCAGTAGTATTCGACAGGGTTTTGACACTGAAGCTTTCTTT	CASSIRQGFDTEAFF
NA	TRBV7-2	NA	TRBJ2-6	TGTGCCAGCAGCTCCGCTGGGGCCAACGTCCTGACTTTC	CASSSAGANVLTF
NA	TRBV4-2	few	TRBJ2-3	TGTGCCAGCAGCCAAGCCGTGTTGGCCAGCACAGATACGCAGTATTTT	CASSQAVLASTDTQYF
TRBD1	TRBV18	few	TRBJ2-1	TGTGCCAGCTCATCCGGGACAGGCTTTTACAATGAGCAGTTCTTC	CASSSGTGFYNEQFF
TRBD1	TRBV18	NA	TRBJ2-2	TGTGCCAGCTCACCATCGGGACAGTTCAACACCGGGGAGCTGTTTTTT	CASSPSGQFNTGELFF
NA	TRBV7-9	NA	TRBJ2-1	TGTGCCAGCAGCGGGAGGAGTTACAATGAGCAGTTCTTC	CASSGRSYNEQFF
TRBD2	TRBV28	NA	TRBJ2-1	TGTGCCAGCAGCCCAGCGGGAGGGCCCTCGGGTGAGCAGTTCTTC	CASSPAGGPSGEQFF
NA	TRBV29-1	NA	TRBJ1-2	TGCAGCGTTGGACCCACAGGGTTTTTCAGTGGCTACACCTTC	CSVGPTGFFSGYTF
TRBD2	TRBV12-5	NA	TRBJ2-5	TGTGCTAGTGGCCAGGGGCTAGCGGGAGGAGAGACCCAGTACTTC	CASGQGLAGGETQYF
TRBD2	TRBV30	NA	TRBJ2-1	TGTGCCGGGATAGCGGGAGGGGTCAATGAGCAGTTCTTC	CAGIAGGVNEQFF
NA	TRBV28	once	TRBJ2-7	TGTGCCAGCAGTTTAGGGGAGTACTACGAGCAGTACTTC	CASSLGEYYEQYF
NA	TRBV7-9	NA	TRBJ1-1	TGTGCCAGCAGCTCTTCTCTGGGGGCCGTCACTGAAGCTTTCTTT	CASSSSLGAVTEAFF
TRBD1	TRBV4-1	NA	TRBJ2-7	TGCGCCAGCAGCAGGGGGCCCTACGAGCAGTACTTC	CASSRGPYEQYF
NA	TRBV5-4	NA	TRBJ2-2	TGTGCCAGCAGCTTGGGGGGAGAAAACACCGGGGAGCTGTTTTTT	CASSLGGENTGELFF